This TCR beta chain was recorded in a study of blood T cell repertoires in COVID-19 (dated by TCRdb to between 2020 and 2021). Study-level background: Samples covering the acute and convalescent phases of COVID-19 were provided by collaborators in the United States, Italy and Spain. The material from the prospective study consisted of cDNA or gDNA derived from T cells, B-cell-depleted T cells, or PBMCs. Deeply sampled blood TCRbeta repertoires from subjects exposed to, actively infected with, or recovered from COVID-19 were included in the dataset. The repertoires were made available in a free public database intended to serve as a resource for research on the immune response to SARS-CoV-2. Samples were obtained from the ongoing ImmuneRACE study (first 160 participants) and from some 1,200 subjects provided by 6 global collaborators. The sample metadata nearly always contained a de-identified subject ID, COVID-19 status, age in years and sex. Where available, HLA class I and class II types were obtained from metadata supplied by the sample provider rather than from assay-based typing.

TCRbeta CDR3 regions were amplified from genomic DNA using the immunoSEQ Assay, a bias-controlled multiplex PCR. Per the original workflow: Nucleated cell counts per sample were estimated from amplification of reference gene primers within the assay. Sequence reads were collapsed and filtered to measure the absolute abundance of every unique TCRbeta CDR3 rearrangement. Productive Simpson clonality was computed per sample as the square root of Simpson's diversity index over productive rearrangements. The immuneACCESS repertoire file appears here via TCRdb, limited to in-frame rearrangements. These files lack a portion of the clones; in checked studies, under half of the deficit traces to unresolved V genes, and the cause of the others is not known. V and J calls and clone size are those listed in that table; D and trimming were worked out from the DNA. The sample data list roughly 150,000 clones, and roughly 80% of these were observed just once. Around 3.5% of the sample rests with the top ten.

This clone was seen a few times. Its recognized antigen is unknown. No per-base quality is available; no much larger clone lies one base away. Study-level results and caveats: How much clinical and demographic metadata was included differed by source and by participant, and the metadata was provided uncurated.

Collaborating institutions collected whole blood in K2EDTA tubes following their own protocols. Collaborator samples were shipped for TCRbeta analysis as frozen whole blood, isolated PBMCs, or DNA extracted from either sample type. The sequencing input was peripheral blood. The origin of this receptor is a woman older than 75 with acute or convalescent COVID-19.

The CDR3 here reads CASSFGGEPYNEQFF. DNA sequence: TGCGCCAGCAGCTTCGGGGGGGAACCCTACAATGAGCAGTTCTTC. The chain was built from TRBV5-1 and TRBJ2-1, with 8 bases in between that match TRBD2. CDR1 and CDR2, per the germline V gene, are SGHRS and YFSETQ. Here V drops 2 bases and J drops 2 bases, and the junction holds 3 bases not matched to any gene. From the cysteine up to the phenylalanine, the CDR3 has a length of 15 residues. Only the CDR3 region is kept as DNA, spanning 45 bases read in frame from base 1.